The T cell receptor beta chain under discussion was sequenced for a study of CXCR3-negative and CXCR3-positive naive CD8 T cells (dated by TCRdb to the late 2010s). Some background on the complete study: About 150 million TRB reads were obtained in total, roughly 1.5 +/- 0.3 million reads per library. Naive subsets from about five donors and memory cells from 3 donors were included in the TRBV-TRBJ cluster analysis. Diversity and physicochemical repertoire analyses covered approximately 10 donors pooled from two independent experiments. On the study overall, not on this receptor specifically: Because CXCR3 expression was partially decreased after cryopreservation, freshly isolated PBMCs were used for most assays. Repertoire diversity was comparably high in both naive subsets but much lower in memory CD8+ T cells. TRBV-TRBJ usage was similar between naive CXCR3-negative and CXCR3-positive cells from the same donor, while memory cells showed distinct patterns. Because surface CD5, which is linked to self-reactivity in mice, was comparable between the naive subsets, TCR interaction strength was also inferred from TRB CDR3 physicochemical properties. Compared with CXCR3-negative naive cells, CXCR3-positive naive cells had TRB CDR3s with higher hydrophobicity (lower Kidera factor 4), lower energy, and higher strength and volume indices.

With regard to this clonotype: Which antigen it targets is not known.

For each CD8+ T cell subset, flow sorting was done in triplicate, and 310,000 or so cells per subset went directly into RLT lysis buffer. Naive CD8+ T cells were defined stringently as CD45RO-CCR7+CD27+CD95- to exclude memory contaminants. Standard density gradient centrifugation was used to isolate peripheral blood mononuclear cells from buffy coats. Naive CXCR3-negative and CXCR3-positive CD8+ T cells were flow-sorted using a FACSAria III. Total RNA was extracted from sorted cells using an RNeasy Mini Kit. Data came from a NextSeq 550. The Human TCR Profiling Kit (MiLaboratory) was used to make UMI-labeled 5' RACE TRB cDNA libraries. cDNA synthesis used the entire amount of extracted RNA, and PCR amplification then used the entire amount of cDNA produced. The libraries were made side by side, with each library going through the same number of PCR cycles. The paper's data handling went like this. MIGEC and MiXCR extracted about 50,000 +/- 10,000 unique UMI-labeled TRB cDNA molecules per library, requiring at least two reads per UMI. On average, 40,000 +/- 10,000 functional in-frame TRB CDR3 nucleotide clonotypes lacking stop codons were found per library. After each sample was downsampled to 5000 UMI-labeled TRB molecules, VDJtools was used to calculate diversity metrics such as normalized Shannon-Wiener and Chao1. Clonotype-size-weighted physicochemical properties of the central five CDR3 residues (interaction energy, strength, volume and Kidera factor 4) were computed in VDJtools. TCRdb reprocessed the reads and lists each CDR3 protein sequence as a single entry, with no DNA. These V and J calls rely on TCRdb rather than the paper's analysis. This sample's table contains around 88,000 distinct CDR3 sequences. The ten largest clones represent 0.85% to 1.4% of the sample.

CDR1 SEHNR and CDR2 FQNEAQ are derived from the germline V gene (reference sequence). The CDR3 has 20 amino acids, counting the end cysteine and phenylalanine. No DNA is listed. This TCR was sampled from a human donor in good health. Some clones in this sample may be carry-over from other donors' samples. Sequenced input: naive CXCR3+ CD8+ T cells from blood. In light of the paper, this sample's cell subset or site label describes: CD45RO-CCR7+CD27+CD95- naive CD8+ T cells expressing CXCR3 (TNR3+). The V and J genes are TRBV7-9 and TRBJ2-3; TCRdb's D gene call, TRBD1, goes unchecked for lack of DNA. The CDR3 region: CASSGTGDEHHPIITDTQYF. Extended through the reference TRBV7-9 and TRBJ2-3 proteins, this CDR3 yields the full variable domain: DTGVSQNPRHKITKRGQNVTFRCDPISEHNRLYWYRQTLGQGPEFLTYFQNEAQLEKSRLLSDRFSAERPKGSFSTLEIQRTEQGDSAMYLCASSGTGDEHHPIITDTQYFGPGTRLTVL.